This is a list of T cell receptor beta chains from one sample in a study of T cell responses to AZD1222 COVID-19 vaccine. Profiled with immunoSEQ multiplex PCR; TCRdb holds only in-frame clones, not every one. The data hold 75,000 to 100,000 clones, with 92% observed a single time. The sequencing here drew on peripheral blood, taken 28 days after the second AZD1222 dose. The receptors derive from an adult who received the AZD1222 COVID-19 vaccine. CDR3s include the opening cysteine and the closing phenylalanine or tryptophan. D genes are given only for firm matches. Only some rows state a clone size, as once, few, many or a class for expanded clones.

size: -
D: TRBD2
V: TRBV5-1
J: TRBJ2-1
length: 17
CDR3: CASSPARTSGRYNEQFF
DNA: TGCGCCAGCAGCCCCGCACGGACTAGCGGGCGCTACAATGAGCAGTTCTTC

size: -
D: TRBD1
V: TRBV5-5
J: TRBJ1-1
length: 16
CDR3: CASSFGRGSVNTEAFF
DNA: TGTGCCAGCAGCTTCGGCAGGGGGTCTGTGAACACTGAAGCTTTCTTT

size: -
D: -
V: TRBV28
J: TRBJ2-3
length: 15
CDR3: CASSPRTDSTDTQYF
DNA: TGTGCCAGCAGTCCCAGGACAGATAGCACAGATACGCAGTATTTT

size: -
D: -
V: TRBV5-4
J: TRBJ2-3
length: 13
CDR3: CASSTSPADTQYF
DNA: TGTGCCAGCAGTACCTCCCCCGCAGATACGCAGTATTTT

size: -
D: -
V: TRBV5-1
J: TRBJ1-1
length: 14
CDR3: CASSLDRENTEAFF
DNA: TGCGCCAGCAGCTTGGACAGAGAGAACACTGAAGCTTTCTTT

size: -
D: -
V: TRBV30
J: TRBJ1-2
length: 13
CDR3: CAWTPNRDYGYTF
DNA: TGTGCCTGGACCCCAAACAGGGACTATGGCTACACCTTC

size: once
D: TRBD1
V: TRBV27
J: TRBJ2-3
length: 15
CDR3: CASSATGQGADTQYF
DNA: TGTGCCAGCAGTGCCACGGGACAGGGGGCAGATACGCAGTATTTT

size: -
D: -
V: TRBV20-1
J: TRBJ2-7
length: 12
CDR3: CSASPTTYEQYF
DNA: TGCAGTGCTAGTCCCACTACCTACGAGCAGTACTTC

size: -
D: TRBD1
V: TRBV9
J: TRBJ2-3
length: 16
CDR3: CASSVEDRAGTDTQYF
DNA: TGTGCCAGCAGCGTAGAGGACAGGGCGGGCACAGATACGCAGTATTTT

size: -
D: -
V: TRBV19
J: TRBJ2-5
length: 13
CDR3: CASSPSTQETQYF
DNA: TGTGCCAGTAGCCCGTCGACCCAAGAGACCCAGTACTTC

size: -
D: -
V: TRBV19
J: TRBJ2-3
length: 14
CDR3: CASSIGGIPDTQYF
DNA: TGTGCCAGTAGTATCGGGGGTATCCCAGATACGCAGTATTTT

size: -
D: -
V: TRBV10-3
J: TRBJ1-1
length: 12
CDR3: CAISEVWEEAFF
DNA: TGTGCCATCAGTGAGGTTTGGGAGGAAGCTTTCTTT

size: -
D: -
V: TRBV28
J: TRBJ2-3
length: 14
CDR3: CASSPPGVTDTQYF
DNA: TGTGCCAGCAGTCCTCCTGGGGTCACAGATACGCAGTATTTT

size: -
D: TRBD1
V: TRBV28
J: TRBJ1-1
length: 15
CDR3: CASSLLGQGDTEAFF
DNA: TGTGCCAGCAGTTTATTGGGACAGGGGGACACTGAAGCTTTCTTT

size: -
D: -
V: TRBV9
J: TRBJ1-1
length: 14
CDR3: CASRKGVMNTEAFF
DNA: TGTGCCAGCAGAAAGGGGGTAATGAACACTGAAGCTTTCTTT

size: -
D: TRBD1
V: TRBV4-2
J: TRBJ1-2
length: 16
CDR3: CASSQNPTGGNYGYTF
DNA: TGTGCCAGCAGCCAAAACCCCACAGGGGGAAACTATGGCTACACCTTC

size: -
D: TRBD2
V: TRBV9
J: TRBJ2-3
length: 15
CDR3: CASSVVGLATYTQYF
DNA: TGTGCCAGCAGCGTAGTGGGACTAGCTACTTATACGCAGTATTTT

size: -
D: -
V: TRBV6-5
J: TRBJ2-7
length: 11
CDR3: CASKGIYEQYF
DNA: TGTGCCAGCAAGGGGATTTACGAGCAGTACTTC

size: -
D: -
V: TRBV7-2
J: TRBJ1-5
length: 14
CDR3: CASSLDGLNQPQHF
DNA: TGTGCCAGCAGCTTGGACGGCCTCAATCAGCCCCAGCATTTT

size: once
D: -
V: TRBV3-1/TRBV3-2
J: TRBJ2-2
length: 15
CDR3: CASSQGRQNTGELFF
DNA: TGTGCCAGCAGCCAAGGGCGGCAGAACACCGGGGAGCTGTTTTTT

size: -
D: -
V: TRBV7-9
J: TRBJ2-5
length: 14
CDR3: CASSLSSAQETQYF
DNA: TGTGCCAGCAGCTTAAGCTCGGCACAAGAGACCCAGTACTTC

size: few
D: -
V: TRBV24-1
J: TRBJ1-1
length: 13
CDR3: CATRGHMNTEAFF
DNA: TGTGCCACCAGAGGACACATGAACACTGAAGCTTTCTTT

size: -
D: -
V: TRBV25-1
J: TRBJ1-3
length: 15
CDR3: CASSDWGATGNTIYF
DNA: TGTGCCAGCAGTGATTGGGGGGCTACCGGAAACACCATATATTTT

size: -
D: TRBD2
V: TRBV6-1
J: TRBJ2-4
length: 17
CDR3: CASSEWGGLGAKNIQYF
DNA: TGTGCCAGCAGTGAATGGGGGGGTTTGGGGGCCAAAAACATTCAGTACTTC

size: few
D: TRBD1
V: TRBV5-1
J: TRBJ1-2
length: 14
CDR3: CASSFGTGSVGYTF
DNA: TGCGCCAGCAGCTTTGGGACAGGGTCCGTTGGCTACACCTTC

size: -
D: -
V: TRBV27
J: TRBJ1-1
length: 15
CDR3: CASSSYGTPNTEAFF
DNA: TGTGCCAGCAGTTCCTACGGAACTCCGAACACTGAAGCTTTCTTT

size: -
D: TRBD1
V: TRBV19
J: TRBJ1-4
length: 15
CDR3: CASSPRTGLQEKLFF
DNA: TGTGCCAGTAGTCCAAGGACAGGGTTGCAGGAAAAACTGTTTTTT

size: -
D: -
V: TRBV6-6
J: TRBJ1-2
length: 13
CDR3: CASSPQGLRGYTF
DNA: TGTGCCAGCAGCCCCCAGGGTTTGCGGGGCTACACCTTC

size: -
D: TRBD1
V: TRBV25-1
J: TRBJ1-4
length: 17
CDR3: CASSESLRAGGREKLFF
DNA: TGTGCCAGCAGTGAATCCCTTAGGGCAGGGGGCCGGGAAAAACTGTTTTTT

size: -
D: -
V: TRBV30
J: TRBJ1-6
length: 20
CDR3: CAWSLRRGGVPSSYNSPLHF
DNA: TGTGCCTGGAGTTTGCGGCGAGGAGGGGTCCCGAGCTCCTATAATTCACCCCTCCACTTT

size: -
D: -
V: TRBV20-1
J: TRBJ2-1
length: 12
CDR3: CSASGRVGTEFF
DNA: TGCAGTGCTAGTGGACGGGTTGGGACGGAGTTCTTC

size: -
D: -
V: TRBV12-2
J: TRBJ1-2
length: 19
CDR3: CASRLTRRDRGPSDYGYTF
DNA: TGTGCAAGTCGTCTAACTCGCCGGGACAGGGGGCCGTCGGACTATGGCTACACCTTC

size: -
D: -
V: TRBV5-6
J: TRBJ1-2
length: 14
CDR3: CASSLEGVAYGYTF
DNA: TGTGCCAGCAGCTTAGAAGGGGTTGCCTATGGCTACACCTTC

size: once
D: -
V: TRBV19
J: TRBJ1-5
length: 13
CDR3: CASSNIRNQPQHF
DNA: TGTGCCAGTAGTAACATACGCAATCAGCCCCAGCATTTT

size: -
D: -
V: TRBV19
J: TRBJ2-2
length: 14
CDR3: CASSMIGNTGELFF
DNA: TGTGCCAGTAGTATGATAGGGAACACCGGGGAGCTGTTTTTT

size: -
D: -
V: TRBV5-4
J: TRBJ2-7
length: 14
CDR3: CASSIQGPPREQYF
DNA: TGTGCCAGCAGCATACAGGGTCCCCCTAGGGAGCAGTACTTC

size: -
D: TRBD2
V: TRBV28
J: TRBJ2-3
length: 17
CDR3: CASSLTSGGRGPDTQYF
DNA: TGTGCCAGCAGTTTGACTAGCGGGGGGCGGGGACCAGATACGCAGTATTTT

size: -
D: TRBD2
V: TRBV18
J: TRBJ2-1
length: 17
CDR3: CASSPPMTSGGYNEQFF
DNA: TGTGCCAGCTCACCCCCAATGACTAGCGGGGGTTACAATGAGCAGTTCTTC

size: -
D: -
V: TRBV18
J: TRBJ1-2
length: 12
CDR3: CASSPSREDYTF
DNA: TGTGCCAGCTCACCCTCCCGTGAGGACTACACCTTC

size: -
D: TRBD1
V: TRBV20-1
J: TRBJ1-1
length: 16
CDR3: CSASHTRWTGRTEAFF
DNA: TGCAGTGCTAGTCATACCCGCTGGACAGGGCGCACTGAAGCTTTCTTT

size: -
D: -
V: TRBV21-1
J: TRBJ1-1
length: 16
CDR3: CASSNNAPRQNTEAFF
DNA: TGTGCCAGCAGCAATAATGCTCCGAGGCAGAACACTGAAGCTTTCTTT

size: -
D: -
V: TRBV6-1
J: TRBJ1-1
length: 15
CDR3: CASSELGRAATEAFF
DNA: TGTGCCAGCAGTGAACTTGGCAGGGCGGCGACTGAAGCTTTCTTT

size: -
D: -
V: TRBV11-3
J: TRBJ2-1
length: 16
CDR3: CASSLGTGFTYNEQFF
DNA: TGTGCCAGCAGCTTAGGAACAGGATTCACCTACAATGAGCAGTTCTTC

size: -
D: -
V: TRBV6-5
J: TRBJ1-3
length: 13
CDR3: CASRGLGGNTIYF
DNA: TGTGCCAGCCGGGGGCTCGGTGGAAACACCATATATTTT

size: -
D: -
V: TRBV19
J: TRBJ1-1
length: 16
CDR3: CASSSPFRVVNTEAFF
DNA: TGTGCCAGTAGTAGCCCCTTTAGGGTTGTGAACACTGAAGCTTTCTTT

size: -
D: TRBD1
V: TRBV19
J: TRBJ2-1
length: 14
CDR3: CASSSRRQGDEQFF
DNA: TGTGCCAGTAGTTCCCGCCGACAGGGTGATGAGCAGTTCTTC

size: -
D: TRBD2
V: TRBV9
J: TRBJ2-5
length: 14
CDR3: CASSVGGGSETQYF
DNA: TGTGCCAGCAGCGTAGGCGGGGGGTCAGAGACCCAGTACTTC

size: -
D: TRBD2
V: TRBV28
J: TRBJ2-7
length: 15
CDR3: CASSLRGLENYEQYF
DNA: TGTGCCAGCAGTTTAAGGGGACTAGAGAACTACGAGCAGTACTTC

size: -
D: -
V: TRBV4-3
J: TRBJ1-4
length: 15
CDR3: CASSQDPTMAEKLFF
DNA: TGCGCCAGCAGCCAAGACCCAACCATGGCTGAAAAACTGTTTTTT

size: -
D: -
V: TRBV6-1
J: TRBJ1-4
length: 15
CDR3: CASSEVGGNSEKLFF
DNA: TGTGCCAGCAGTGAAGTCGGAGGGAACAGTGAAAAACTGTTTTTT

size: -
D: TRBD1
V: TRBV12-3/TRBV12-4
J: TRBJ1-2
length: 12
CDR3: CASSSDRPGYTF
DNA: TGTGCCAGCAGTTCGGACAGGCCTGGCTACACCTTC

size: -
D: TRBD1
V: TRBV12-3/TRBV12-4
J: TRBJ2-2
length: 13
CDR3: CASRDRGAGELFF
DNA: TGTGCCAGCAGAGACAGGGGTGCCGGGGAGCTGTTTTTT

size: -
D: -
V: TRBV18
J: TRBJ2-2
length: 17
CDR3: CASSQMTGLSNTGELFF
DNA: TGTGCCAGCTCACAAATGACAGGCCTTTCGAACACCGGGGAGCTGTTTTTT